One sample yielded the 8 T cell receptor beta chains listed below, sequenced in a study of shared clonotypes between healthy human individuals. Produced via immunoSEQ multiplex PCR; TCRdb's table is partial and in-frame only. The table shows 2.3 million or so clones, with approximately 93% occurring only once. The material sequenced was naive CD4+ T cells from PBMCs. Subset in this sample: CD45RA+ positively selected. Source of these receptors: a man aged 18 to 30 in good health. Some clones in this sample may be carry-over from other donors' samples.

This sequence joins TRBV5-4 and TRBJ1-2, with D possibly matching TRBD1 (6 bases). Germline CDR1 and CDR2: SGHNT and YYREEE (reference sequence). The CDR3 runs 15 residues. Trimming cost V 0 bases and J 4 bases, with 13 bases left between them. The CDR3 region is CASSLVGGPGYGYTF. As DNA, the CDR3 is TGTGCCAGCAGCTTGGTTGGGGGGCCCGGCTATGGCTACACCTTC.

The rearrangement joins TRBV6-1 to TRBJ2-2, with D perhaps TRBD2 (6 bases). This CDR3 region has 16 residues. V lost 2 bases, J lost 4 bases, and 14 bases lay in between. Germline V gene sequence: CDR1 MNHNS, CDR2 SASEGT. The DNA for the CDR3 is TGTGCCAGCAGTGAATTGGGCGTCGGGAGCACCGGGGAGCTGTTTTTT. Encoded protein: CASSELGVGSTGELFF.

This clone was observed a few times. Other DNA sequences in the same sample also yield this CDR3. The gene calls are TRBV4-1 and TRBJ2-1, with a weak D call TRBD2 (6 bases). V was pared by 0 bases and J by 0 bases, with 12 bases between. CDR1 is MGHRA and CDR2 is YSYEKL in the germline V gene. This CDR3 comprises 17 residues. Written as DNA, the CDR3 is TGCGCCAGCAGCCAAGATCCCGCGGGAAGCTCCTACAATGAGCAGTTCTTC. It codes for CASSQDPAGSSYNEQFF.

As regards this clone: Other DNA sequences in this specimen translate into the identical CDR3. V gene TRBV4-3 combines with J gene TRBJ2-3; D gene unclear. Trimming took off 1 base at V and 1 base at J, with 3 bases between the two ends. The CDR3 is 13 residues long. From germline, CDR1 is LGHNA and CDR2 YSLEER. Written as DNA, the CDR3 is TGCGCCAGCAGCCAAGGTCGCACAGATACGCAGTATTTT. Translation gives CASSQGRTDTQYF.

In DNA, the CDR3 is TGTGCCAGTAGTATATCGGTAGGGACACATAATCAGCCCCAGCATTTT. This translates into CASSISVGTHNQPQHF. The gene calls are TRBV19 and TRBJ1-5; D is perhaps TRBD1 (6 bases). The CDR3 length is 16 residues. The V gene's germline CDR1 is LNHDA and CDR2 SQIVND (reference sequence). V was cut by 2 bases and J by 4 bases, with 15 bases left in between.

Turning to this clone: The sample has other DNA sequences that encode this CDR3 too. The V gene is TRBV9, the J gene TRBJ2-1, with 10 bases identical to TRBD2. The germline gives CDR1 SGDLS, CDR2 YYNGEE. J gave up 3 bases and V 3 bases, and 3 bases lay outside the gene matches. The CDR3 spans 15 residues. The CDR3 reads CASSALAGDYNEQFF. CDR3 bases: TGTGCCAGCAGCGCTCTAGCGGGAGACTACAATGAGCAGTTCTTC.

This chain uses TRBV7-2 with TRBJ2-2; a possible D gene is TRBD2 (7 bases). The germline V gene encodes CDR1 SGHTA and CDR2 FQGNSA. The CDR3 is 16 residues long. V lost 3 bases and J 6 bases, leaving 17 bases between the germline ends. This CDR3 reads CASSFSPGGGAGELFF. CDR3 nucleotides: TGTGCCAGCAGCTTCTCCCCCGGAGGGGGGGCCGGGGAGCTGTTTTTT.

This chain connects TRBV6-1 to TRBJ2-7, with unresolved D. V was cut by 4 bases and J by 2 bases, with 12 bases left in between. This CDR3 spans 14 amino acids. The germline V gene encodes CDR1 MNHNS and CDR2 SASEGT. Written as DNA, the CDR3 is TGTGCCAGCAGTGTCTTCCAGACCCCCTACGAGCAGTACTTC. It codes for CASSVFQTPYEQYF.